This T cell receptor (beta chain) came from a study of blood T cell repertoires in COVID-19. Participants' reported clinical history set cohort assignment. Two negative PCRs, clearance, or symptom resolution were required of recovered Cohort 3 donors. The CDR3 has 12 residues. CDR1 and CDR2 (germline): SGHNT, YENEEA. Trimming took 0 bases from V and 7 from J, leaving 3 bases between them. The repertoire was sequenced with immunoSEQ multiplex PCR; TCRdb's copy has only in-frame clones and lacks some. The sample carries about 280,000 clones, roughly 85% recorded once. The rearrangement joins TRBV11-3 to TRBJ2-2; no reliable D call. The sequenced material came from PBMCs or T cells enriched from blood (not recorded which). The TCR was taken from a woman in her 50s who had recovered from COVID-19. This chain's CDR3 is CASSLDRGELFF. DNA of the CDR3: TGTGCCAGCAGCTTAGACCGCGGGGAGCTGTTTTTT.